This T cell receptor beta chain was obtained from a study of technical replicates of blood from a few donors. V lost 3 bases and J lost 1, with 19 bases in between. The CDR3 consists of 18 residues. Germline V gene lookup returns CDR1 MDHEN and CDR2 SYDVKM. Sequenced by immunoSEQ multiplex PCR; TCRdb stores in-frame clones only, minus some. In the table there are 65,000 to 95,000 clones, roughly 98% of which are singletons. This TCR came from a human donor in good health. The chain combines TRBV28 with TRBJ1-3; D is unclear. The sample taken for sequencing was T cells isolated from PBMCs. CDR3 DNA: TGTGCCAGCAGTTTTGGTGGTTGGATTGGAGGTTCTGGAAACACCATATATTTT. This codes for CASSFGGWIGGSGNTIYF.